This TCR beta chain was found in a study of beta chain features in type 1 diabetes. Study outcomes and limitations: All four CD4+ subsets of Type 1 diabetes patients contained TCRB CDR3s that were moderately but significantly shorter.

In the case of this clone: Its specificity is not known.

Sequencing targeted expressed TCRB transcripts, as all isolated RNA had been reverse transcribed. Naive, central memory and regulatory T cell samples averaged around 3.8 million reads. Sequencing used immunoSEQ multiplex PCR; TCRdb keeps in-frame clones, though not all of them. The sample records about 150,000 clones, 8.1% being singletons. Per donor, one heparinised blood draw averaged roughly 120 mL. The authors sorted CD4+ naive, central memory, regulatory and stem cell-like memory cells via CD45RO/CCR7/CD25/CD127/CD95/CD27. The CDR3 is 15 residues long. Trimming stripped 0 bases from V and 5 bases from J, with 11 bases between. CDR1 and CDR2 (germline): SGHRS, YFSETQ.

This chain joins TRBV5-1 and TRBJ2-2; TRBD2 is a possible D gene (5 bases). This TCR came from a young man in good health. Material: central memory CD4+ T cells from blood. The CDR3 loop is CASSLVEGSTGELFF. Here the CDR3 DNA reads TGCGCCAGCAGCTTGGTAGAGGGTAGTACCGGGGAGCTGTTTTTT.